One sample yielded the 5 T cell receptor beta chains listed below, sequenced in a study of blood T cell repertoires in COVID-19. TCRdb's copy holds only in-frame clones and misses some; the assay was immunoSEQ multiplex PCR. The table lists about 160,000 clones, around 92% of them singletons, with about 3% in the top ten. Sequencing was done on a sample of peripheral blood. The receptors come from a man aged 55 to 70 with acute or convalescent COVID-19.

This chain links TRBV27 with TRBJ1-5; tentatively, D is TRBD1 (6 bases). The germline gives CDR1 MNHEY, CDR2 SMNVEV (reference sequence). The length of the CDR3 is 17 residues. The ends were cut back, 0 bases at V and 0 bases at J, with 12 bases in the middle. The CDR3 region has the DNA TGTGCCAGCAGTTTATCGGGGACATTCTATAGCAATCAGCCCCAGCATTTT. It translates to CASSLSGTFYSNQPQHF.

The V gene is TRBV27, the J gene TRBJ2-2, with 7 bases aligning to TRBD1. This CDR3 is 12 amino acids long. Germline CDR1 reads MNHEY; CDR2 reads SMNVEV (reference sequence). The junction had 4 bases not matched to a gene; V was cut back by 8 bases and J by 7 bases. Here the CDR3 DNA reads TGTGCCAGCGGACAGGTGATCGGGGAGCTGTTTTTT. This translates into CASGQVIGELFF.

The genes are TRBV9 and TRBJ1-6; perhaps TRBD1 as D (5 bases). V was trimmed by 5 bases and J by 7 bases, leaving 13 bases between them. The length of the CDR3 is 14 residues. Germline lookup yields CDR1 SGDLS and CDR2 YYNGEE. CDR3 DNA sequence: TGTGCCAGCAGTTACACATCAGGGAATTCACCCCTCCACTTT. Protein product: CASSYTSGNSPLHF.

This chain links TRBV18 with TRBJ2-3; 8 bases match TRBD2. J lost 6 bases, V lost 1 base, and 15 bases had no gene match. CDR1 is KGHSH and CDR2 is LQKENI in the germline V gene. CDR3 length: 18 amino acids. The CDR3 here is CASSPQTAGTRPFDTQYF. In nucleotides, the CDR3 is TGTGCCAGCTCACCACAGACAGCCGGGACTAGACCCTTTGATACGCAGTATTTT.

The chain carries TRBV3-1 (or the pseudogene TRBV3-2) and TRBJ2-1; a weak D match, TRBD2 (5 bases). The CDR3 has 12 residues. Per germline, CDR1 LGHDT and CDR2 YNNKEL (reference sequence). V gave up 1 base and J gave up 9 bases, with 7 bases separating them. The CDR3 sequence is CASSQGRSEQFF. CDR3 coding DNA: TGTGCCAGCAGCCAAGGGAGGAGTGAGCAGTTCTTC.